This T cell receptor (beta chain) was observed in a study of blood T cell repertoires in COVID-19. V was cut by 2 bases and J by 0 bases, with 12 bases left in between. The length of the CDR3 is 16 residues. Germline V lookup: CDR1 SGHRS, CDR2 YFSETQ. Assay: immunoSEQ multiplex PCR; the TCRdb copy retains only in-frame clones and omits some. The table records tens of thousands of clones, under 95% of them present only once. Sequencing used peripheral blood. The chain carries TRBV5-1 and TRBJ2-4; perhaps TRBD1 as D (6 bases). The TCR sequence derives from a man between 65 and 85 years old with active COVID-19. The CDR3 coding sequence is TGCGCCAGCAGCTTAGAGCAACAGGGAGCCAAAAACATTCAGTACTTC. This sequence encodes CASSLEQQGAKNIQYF.